The 10 T cell receptor beta chains below were found in one sample sequenced in a study of shared clonotypes between healthy human individuals. The assay was immunoSEQ multiplex PCR, and TCRdb's table has in-frame clones only and misses some. The repertoire holds over a million clones, around 74% seen once, with 1.4% to 1.5% in the top ten. The sample taken for sequencing was memory CD4+ T cells sorted from blood. This sample's subset: CD45RA-negative fraction. Every receptor here comes from a man between 18 and 29 years old in good health.

Of note for this clone: Other DNA sequences in this sample translate to the same CDR3. This chain uses TRBV14 with TRBJ2-5; D unclear. The CDR3 runs to 12 residues. V lost 0 bases to trimming and J lost 5 bases, with 4 bases between them. CDR1 is SGHDN and CDR2 is FVKESK in the germline V gene. CDR3 sequence: CASSQERETQYF. DNA for the CDR3: TGTGCCAGCAGCCAAGAAAGGGAGACCCAGTACTTC.

The rearrangement uses TRBV10-3 and TRBJ2-5, with D possibly matching TRBD1 (6 bases). V was cut by 2 bases and J by 7 bases, with 23 bases left in between. Looked up from germline, CDR1 is ENHRY and CDR2 is SYGVKD. The CDR3 covers 17 residues. CDR3 residues: CAISESREGVGLWTQYF. CDR3 nucleotide sequence: TGTGCCATCAGTGAGAGCCGTGAGGGGGTAGGGCTATGGACCCAGTACTTC.

The chain uses TRBV5-4 and TRBJ2-3; 9 nucleotides line up with TRBD2. V shed 0 bases and J 6 bases; nucleotides not matched to a gene: 5. This CDR3 contains 15 residues. Germline CDR1 reads SGHNT; CDR2 reads YYREEE (reference sequence). This CDR3 reads CASSLGGGARDTQYF. DNA for the CDR3: TGTGCCAGCAGCTTGGGCGGGGGGGCAAGGGATACGCAGTATTTT.

This clone has a handful of counts. The genes are TRBV28 and TRBJ2-7; TRBD2 agrees at 8 bases. This CDR3 contains 18 residues. Trimming cost V 3 bases and J 5 bases; bases outside gene matches: 18. The germline gives CDR1 MDHEN, CDR2 SYDVKM. CDR3 loop: CASSFSGGLGTSVHEQYF. For the CDR3, the DNA is TGTGCCAGCAGTTTCTCTGGGGGGCTCGGGACTAGTGTCCACGAGCAGTACTTC.

This clone was counted between two and nine times. The chain employs TRBV29-1 and TRBJ2-7; either TRBD1 or TRBD2 may supply D (5 bases each). Trimming stripped 7 bases from V and 4 bases from J, with 20 bases between. CDR1 and CDR2 from the germline V gene are SQVTM and ANQGSEA. The CDR3 covers 14 residues. The chain's CDR3 is CSGIVGAGWYEQYF. For the CDR3, the DNA is TGCAGCGGAATCGTCGGGGCAGGGTGGTACGAGCAGTACTTC.

V usage is TRBV27 and J usage is TRBJ1-4, with D possibly TRBD1 on 5 matching bases. V lost 1 base and J lost 0, with 12 bases in between. This CDR3 comprises 17 residues. The V gene's germline CDR1 is MNHEY and CDR2 SMNVEV (reference sequence). CDR3 amino acids: CASSLYGPGPTNEKLFF. The CDR3 nucleotides read TGTGCCAGCAGTTTATACGGTCCAGGGCCAACTAATGAAAAACTGTTTTTT.

The rearrangement links TRBV29-1 to TRBJ2-3, with 10 bases lining up with TRBD2. CDR3 length: 13 residues. V shed 7 bases and J 4 bases; nucleotides not matched to a gene: 5. CDR1 SQVTM and CDR2 ANQGSEA come from the germline V gene. This CDR3 reads CSASGRLSDTQYF. The CDR3 DNA is TGCAGCGCTAGCGGGAGATTGTCAGATACGCAGTATTTT.

The chain couples TRBV6-1 to TRBJ1-2, with no clear D. The V and J ends lost 6 bases and 7 bases respectively, with 15 bases between them. This CDR3 has 13 residues. CDR1 is MNHNS, CDR2 SASEGT, per germline. In DNA form, the CDR3 reads TGTGCCAGCAGCCCCGAGAGGGCTGGTGGCTACACCTTC. Translated, it gives CASSPERAGGYTF.

The chain is built from TRBV19 and TRBJ1-5, with 8 bases matching TRBD1. This CDR3 region has 16 residues. J lost 7 bases, V lost 0 bases, and 8 bases had no gene match. Germline-derived CDR1 and CDR2 are LNHDA and SQIVND (reference sequence). CDR3 region: CASSIDGGDRPQPQHF. The CDR3 bases are TGTGCCAGTAGTATAGATGGGGGGGACAGGCCCCAGCCCCAGCATTTT.

A word on this clone: A read error may explain this, as a much larger clone is one base away. The J gene is TRBJ2-1, the V gene TRBV28, with D unclear. Germline assignment: CDR1 MDHEN and CDR2 SYDVKM. The V and J ends lost 8 bases and 0 bases respectively, with 2 bases between them. This CDR3 region has 11 residues. CDR3 coding DNA: TGTGCCAGCGGCTCCTACAATGAGCAGTTCTTC. Translation: CASGSYNEQFF. The full variable domain, completed using reference TRBV28 and TRBJ2-1, is DVKVTQSSRYLVKRTGEKVFLECVQDMDHENMFWYRQDPGLGLRLIYFSYDVKMKEKGDIPEGYSVSREKKERFSLILESASTNQTSMYLCASGSYNEQFFGPGTRLTVL.